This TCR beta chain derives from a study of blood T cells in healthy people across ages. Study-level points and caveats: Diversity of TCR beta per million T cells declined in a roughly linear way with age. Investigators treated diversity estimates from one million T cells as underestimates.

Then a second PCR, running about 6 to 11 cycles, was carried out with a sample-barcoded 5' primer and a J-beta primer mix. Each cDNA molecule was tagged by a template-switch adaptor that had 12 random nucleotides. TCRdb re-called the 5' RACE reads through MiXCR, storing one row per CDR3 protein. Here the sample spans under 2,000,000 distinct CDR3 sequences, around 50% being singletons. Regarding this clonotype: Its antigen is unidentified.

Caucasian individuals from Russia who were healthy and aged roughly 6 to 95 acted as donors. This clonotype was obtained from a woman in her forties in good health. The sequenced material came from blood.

CDR3 coding DNA: TGTGCCAGCAGCTTGGGCGGGGCGGCTAACTATGGCTACACCTTC. This gives the protein CASSLGGAANYGYTF. The chain uses TRBV28 and TRBJ1-2; D is possibly TRBD1 (5 bases). This CDR3 contains 15 residues. The V end was cut by 6 bases, the J end by 0 bases, with 14 bases between. CDR1 and CDR2 from the germline V gene are MDHEN and SYDVKM.